Listed below are T cell receptor beta chains from one sample, sequenced in a study of blood T cell repertoires in COVID-19. Sequenced by immunoSEQ multiplex PCR; TCRdb stores in-frame clones only, minus some. The table shows about 280,000 clones, with around 90% occurring only once. Sequenced input: peripheral blood. The receptors come from a man younger than 30 with active or convalescent COVID-19. The CDR3 runs from the conserved cysteine through the conserved F or W. D genes are given only for firm matches. The size field is filled for only some rows; it gives once, few, many or a size class.

CDR3 protein: CASGLTTDRRSNQPQHF
CDR3 DNA: TGTGCTAGTGGTTTGACTACGGACAGAAGAAGCAATCAGCCCCAGCATTTT
J gene: TRBJ1-5
V gene: TRBV12-5
clone size: .
D gene: .

CDR3 protein: CASSMGQGDGYTF
CDR3 DNA: TGTGCCAGCAGCATGGGACAGGGTGATGGCTACACCTTC
J gene: TRBJ1-2
V gene: TRBV5-6
clone size: .
D gene: TRBD1

CDR3 protein: CASSHQTTSGGAGEAADTQYF
CDR3 DNA: TGTGCCAGCAGCCACCAAACGACTAGCGGGGGGGCCGGGGAGGCAGCAGATACGCAGTATTTT
J gene: TRBJ2-3
V gene: TRBV4-2
clone size: .
D gene: TRBD2

CDR3 protein: CASSPSSSGNTIYF
CDR3 DNA: TGTGCCAGCTCACCATCTTCGAGTGGAAACACCATATATTTT
J gene: TRBJ1-3
V gene: TRBV18
clone size: .
D gene: .

CDR3 protein: CASSGGTSGGAHEQYF
CDR3 DNA: TGTGCCAGCAGCGGAGGTACTAGCGGGGGGGCCCACGAGCAGTACTTC
J gene: TRBJ2-7
V gene: TRBV9
clone size: .
D gene: TRBD2

CDR3 protein: CASSPQGNGYTF
CDR3 DNA: TGTGCCAGCAGTCCCCAGGGGAATGGCTACACCTTC
J gene: TRBJ1-2
V gene: TRBV2
clone size: .
D gene: .

CDR3 protein: CASSPGTRETQYF
CDR3 DNA: TGTGCCAGCAGCCCAGGGACTAGGGAGACCCAGTACTTC
J gene: TRBJ2-5
V gene: TRBV11-2
clone size: .
D gene: TRBD2

CDR3 protein: CASSLEGLANTDTQYF
CDR3 DNA: TGTGCCAGCAGCTTAGAAGGACTAGCGAACACAGATACGCAGTATTTT
J gene: TRBJ2-3
V gene: TRBV11-2
clone size: .
D gene: TRBD2

CDR3 protein: CASTGVTGELFF
CDR3 DNA: TGTGCCAGTACAGGGGTCACCGGGGAGCTGTTTTTT
J gene: TRBJ2-2
V gene: TRBV19
clone size: .
D gene: .

CDR3 protein: CASSRSGDGYTF
CDR3 DNA: TGTGCCAGCAGCCGCTCAGGGGATGGCTACACCTTC
J gene: TRBJ1-2
V gene: TRBV14
clone size: .
D gene: .

CDR3 protein: CASKPDSYGYTF
CDR3 DNA: TGTGCCAGCAAGCCGGACAGTTATGGCTACACCTTC
J gene: TRBJ1-2
V gene: TRBV6-1
clone size: .
D gene: .

CDR3 protein: CASSLGRGFNTDTQYF
CDR3 DNA: TGTGCCAGCAGCTTGGGCAGGGGGTTCAACACAGATACGCAGTATTTT
J gene: TRBJ2-3
V gene: TRBV7-9
clone size: .
D gene: TRBD1

CDR3 protein: CASSQTPGTGGLGYTF
CDR3 DNA: TGTGCCAGCAGTCAGACCCCCGGGACAGGGGGCTTAGGCTACACCTTC
J gene: TRBJ1-2
V gene: TRBV27
clone size: .
D gene: TRBD1

CDR3 protein: CASSYHHREEQFF
CDR3 DNA: TGTGCCAGCAGCTATCACCACCGGGAAGAGCAGTTCTTC
J gene: TRBJ2-1
V gene: TRBV7-2
clone size: .
D gene: .

CDR3 protein: CASSQGRQGIPDTQYF
CDR3 DNA: TGCGCCAGCAGCCAAGGTCGACAGGGTATACCAGATACGCAGTATTTT
J gene: TRBJ2-3
V gene: TRBV4-3
clone size: .
D gene: TRBD1

CDR3 protein: CASSPGSYEQYF
CDR3 DNA: TGTGCCAGCAGCCCCGGCTCCTACGAGCAGTACTTC
J gene: TRBJ2-7
V gene: TRBV7-9
clone size: few
D gene: .

CDR3 protein: CASSYSGQNGYGYTF
CDR3 DNA: TGTGCCAGCAGTTACTCGGGGCAAAACGGCTATGGCTACACCTTC
J gene: TRBJ1-2
V gene: TRBV6-2/TRBV6-3
clone size: .
D gene: .

CDR3 protein: CASSQDPGDNQPQHF
CDR3 DNA: TGCGCCAGCAGCCAAGATCCGGGAGACAATCAGCCCCAGCATTTT
J gene: TRBJ1-5
V gene: TRBV4-1
clone size: few
D gene: .